Listed here is a single TCR beta chain. No antigen is known for it. These data originate in a study of T cells expressing NK-cell markers. TCRdb re-called the 5' RACE reads and shows each CDR3 protein once, DNA omitted. This sample's clone table lists 500,000 or so distinct CDR3 sequences. The CDR3 extends over 14 amino acids. CDR1 is SGHRS, CDR2 YFSETQ, per germline. Overall study findings and caveats: About 1.0-7.0% of CD8+ T cells in more than 5 donors belonged to dominant NKG2C+ clonotypes.

The TCR originated in a man between 18 and 29 years old in good health. This chain joins TRBV5-1 and TRBJ2-1. Sequencing was carried out using blood T cells: a sorted CD56 or NKG2C T cell subset, CD4+ or CD8+ T cells, or bulk PBMC T cells (not recorded which). The CDR3 loop is CASSFASTDNEQFF.